Below are 13 T cell receptor beta chains sequenced from a single sample in a study of glioma-infiltrating T cells. Using RNA template, CDR3s of TCR alpha and beta were amplified with iRepertoire arm-PCR. TCRdb re-analysed the multiplex PCR reads in MiXCR, keeping a single row per CDR3 protein. The sample consists of some 150,000 distinct CDR3 sequences, 35% to 50% of them appearing once. Sequenced input: glioma tissue, nonneoplastic brain tissue, or PBMCs (not recorded which). The receptors were sampled from a human donor with low-grade glioma or glioblastoma, undergoing nonglioma brain surgery, or in good health (not recorded which).

This clonotype was counted ten times or more. The rearrangement links TRBV6-1 to TRBJ2-1, with TRBD2 matching 8 bases. V lost 6 bases to trimming and J lost 3 bases; unmatched junction nucleotides: 4. The CDR3 is made up of 14 amino acids. Germline assignment: CDR1 MNHNS and CDR2 SASEGT. CDR3 sequence reads: CASRAGVHYNEQFF. CDR3 bases: TGTGCCAGCAGAGCGGGGGTCCACTACAATGAGCAGTTCTTC.

This chain links TRBV20-1 with TRBJ2-2; D is perhaps TRBD2 (6 bases). The CDR3 is 13 residues long. V lost 3 bases, J lost 6 bases, and 11 bases lay in between. The germline gives CDR1 DFQATT, CDR2 SNEGSKA (reference sequence). In DNA, the CDR3 is TGCAGTGCTAGGGGGGGTCCCGCCGGGGAGCTGTTTTTT. Translated: CSARGGPAGELFF.

The chain has TRBV6-6 and TRBJ2-1; D not certain. Germline CDR1 MNHNY, CDR2 SVGAGI (reference sequence). The CDR3 spans 13 residues. The V gene lost 6 bases and the J gene lost 6 bases, with 12 bases spanning the gap. CDR3 bases: TGTGCCAGCAGCTCTCACGGCGGCAATGAGCAGTTCTTC. It encodes CASSSHGGNEQFF.

The rearrangement uses TRBV28 and TRBJ1-1, with D perhaps matching TRBD1 (5 bases). The germline V and J ends were trimmed by 8 bases and 8 bases, with 12 bases remaining between them. This CDR3 region has 11 residues. CDR1 is MDHEN, CDR2 SYDVKM, per germline. CDR3 sequence (DNA): TGTGCCAGCGGAATACAGGCCGAAGCTTTCTTT. Amino acids: CASGIQAEAFF. Variable domain in full (rest from reference TRBV28 and TRBJ1-1): DVKVTQSSRYLVKRTGEKVFLECVQDMDHENMFWYRQDPGLGLRLIYFSYDVKMKEKGDIPEGYSVSREKKERFSLILESASTNQTSMYLCASGIQAEAFFGQGTRLTVV.

The genes are TRBV3-1 and TRBJ1-1; 8 nucleotides match TRBD1. The CDR3 totals 16 residues. The trim removed 4 bases at V and 0 bases at J, leaving 7 bases unmatched. Germline V gives CDR1 LGHDT, CDR2 YNNKEL (reference sequence). CDR3 sequence reads: CASSLLGDRLNTEAFF. Written as DNA, the CDR3 is TGTGCCAGCAGCCTATTGGGGGACAGGTTGAACACTGAAGCTTTCTTT.

This sequence joins TRBV20-1 and TRBJ1-3; D gene unclear. V dropped 3 bases and J dropped 0 bases, with 3 bases sitting between them. The CDR3 spans 12 residues. Germline CDR1 and CDR2: DFQATT and SNEGSKA (reference sequence). CDR3 region: CSASPSGNTIYF. The CDR3 nucleotides are TGCAGTGCTAGCCCCTCTGGAAACACCATATATTTT.

The table lists this clonotype with a few counts. V gene TRBV4-1 combines with J gene TRBJ2-3; 15 nucleotides match TRBD2. CDR3 size: 15 residues. Per germline, CDR1 MGHRA and CDR2 YSYEKL. V was pared by 4 bases and J by 8 bases, with 4 bases of the junction left unmatched. The CDR3 bases are TGCGCCAGCAGCCCGGGACTAGCGGGGGGTAGTACGCAGTATTTT. This encodes CASSPGLAGGSTQYF.

V usage is TRBV4-1 and J usage is TRBJ2-5, with D tentatively TRBD2 (6 bases). V was shortened by 2 bases and J by 2 bases, with 18 bases between the two germline ends. The CDR3 covers 17 residues. The germline V gene has CDR1 MGHRA and CDR2 YSYEKL. CDR3 in amino acids: CASSQHISTGLQETQYF. The CDR3 DNA reads TGCGCCAGCAGCCAACATATCTCAACGGGACTTCAAGAGACCCAGTACTTC.

The sample holds a few counts of this clonotype. The chain is built from TRBV6-1 and TRBJ2-7; D is unclear. The germline V gene encodes CDR1 MNHNS and CDR2 SASEGT. V was clipped by 7 bases and J by 3 bases, with 10 bases between them. This CDR3 is built from 12 residues. The DNA of the CDR3 is TGTGCCAGCAAATACAGAGACTACGAGCAGTACTTC. It encodes CASKYRDYEQYF.

On this clonotype itself: Since no conserved phenylalanine or tryptophan closes the CDR3, a read error is the likely cause. The rearrangement joins TRBV7-9 to TRBJ1-1; no reliable D call. V dropped 1 base and J dropped 0 bases, with 9 bases sitting between them. CDR3 length: 15 residues. The germline V gene has CDR1 SEHNR and CDR2 FQNEAQ (reference sequence). The CDR3 DNA reads TGTGCCAGCAGCTTAGGCAGTATAATGAACACTGAAGCTTTCCTT. It encodes CASSLGSIMNTEAFL.

In this sample, this clonotype turned up many times. The V call is TRBV6-1, the J call TRBJ2-3, with unresolved D. Per the germline V gene, CDR1 is MNHNS and CDR2 is SASEGT. The CDR3 length is 12 residues. V dropped 6 bases and J dropped 6 bases, with 10 bases sitting between them. The CDR3: CASSWILDTQYF. In DNA form, the CDR3 reads TGTGCCAGCAGCTGGATATTGGATACGCAGTATTTT.

The gene calls are TRBV20-1 and TRBJ2-7; D is uncertain. The V and J ends lost 3 bases and 3 bases respectively, with 12 bases between them. The CDR3 contains 13 residues. In germline, CDR1 is DFQATT, CDR2 SNEGSKA (reference sequence). The CDR3 is CSASGLVVYEQYF. In DNA form, the CDR3 reads TGCAGTGCTAGTGGGCTAGTTGTCTACGAGCAGTACTTC.

The chain couples TRBV20-1 to TRBJ2-1; TRBD2 matches 11 bases. Looked up from germline, CDR1 is DFQATT and CDR2 is SNEGSKA (reference sequence). V shed 1 base, J shed 9 bases, and the junction held 8 bases outside the gene matches. CDR3 size: 15 residues. CDR3 region: CSARGPLAGVSEQFF. CDR3 DNA sequence: TGCAGTGCTAGAGGCCCACTAGCGGGAGTGAGTGAGCAGTTCTTC.